This T cell receptor beta chain was captured in a study of identical twins. Trimming removed 6 bases at V and 5 bases at J, with 20 bases between. CDR1 and CDR2 from the germline V gene are SGHRS and YFSETQ. This CDR3 comprises 15 residues. This clonotype came up many times. The antigen is unknown. Whole-study results and caveats: Zero-insertion analyses might be partly confounded by invariant T cells like MAIT and iNKT.

Template switching added a universal primer site; cDNA carried unique molecular identifiers. MiXCR, run by TCRdb on the 5' RACE reads, gives a single entry per CDR3 protein. The data contain about 790,000 distinct CDR3 sequences, 15% to 20% of them singletons. This sample also belongs to another study, concerning T cells expressing NK-cell markers.

The chain links TRBV5-1 to TRBJ2-5; tentative D call: TRBD1 (6 bases). Material: PBMCs. The source of this sequence is a woman aged 18-29 years in good health. This CDR3 reads CASKLRGSEIETQYF. CDR3 sequence (DNA): TGCGCCAGCAAGCTCAGGGGCTCTGAGATTGAGACCCAGTACTTC.